This TCR beta chain was sequenced in a study of T-cell memory formation after mild COVID-19 (dated by TCRdb to the early 2020s). Study-wide context: TCR sequence clusters from the two donors were largely donor specific. Two young, previously healthy adult volunteers, one female and one male, were included in the cohort. Longitudinal TCRalpha and TCRbeta repertoire sequencing tracked T-cell clones expanding and contracting after mild COVID-19 in two donors. Overall study results and their limits: Only two mild cases were covered in the study, and larger cohorts including severe cases with pre-infection samples were considered necessary. Contracting CD4+ clones appeared mostly in the CM and EM memory subsets, whereas CD8+ clones were enriched in EMRA. Clones contracting from day 15 to 85 had balanced CD4/CD8 phenotypes, while a second wave expanding from day 15 to 37 was biased towards CD4+. Whether the second-wave clones peaking on day 37 were SARS-CoV-2 specific was not confirmed. Some responding clones were detected in pre-infection memory, which suggested that pre-existing cross-reactive memory T cells had joined the SARS-CoV-2 response.

PBMCs were isolated by Ficoll-Paque density gradient centrifugation. Sequencing relied on an Illumina NovaSeq 6000. TCRalpha and TCRbeta cDNA libraries were built by 5'RACE with constant-segment primers, adding sample barcodes and unique molecular identifiers. RNA was extracted from every sample with Trizol reagent. Libraries were amplified in two PCR steps, with a second sample barcode and Illumina TruSeq adapters added in the second step. Sequencing of the libraries was done on an Illumina NovaSeq, producing 2 x 150 bp paired-end reads. The authors processed their data as follows. Reads were demultiplexed and collapsed into UMI-guided consensus sequences with migec v1.2.7. Using mixcr v2.1.11, UMI consensuses were aligned to TRA and TRB V and J templates and then assembled into clonotypes. A clonotype was counted as expanded or contracted only if both edgeR and NoisET called the change significant, with noise models trained on biological replicates. For edgeR calls, the thresholds were a false discovery rate-adjusted p below 0.01 and a log2 fold-change of 1. As an exploratory analysis of dynamics, max-normalized trajectories of the 1000 most abundant clonotypes were examined with PCA combined with hierarchical clustering. Separately sequenced CD4+ and CD8+ repertoires were used to assign a CD4 or CD8 phenotype to each responding clone. The raw public data were reprocessed by TCRdb itself: fastp quality trimming at Q25, MiXCR clonotype calling, in-frame beta chains only. All rows with the same CDR3 protein become a single entry with the most common DNA and genes. These V and J calls rely on TCRdb rather than the paper's analysis. In all, the sample holds hundreds of thousands of distinct CDR3 sequences, and about a sixth of those were seen once. The top ten clonotypes cover about 12% of the sample.

Based on the germline V gene, the CDR1 and CDR2 sequences are SGHVS and FQNEAQ. The CDR3 covers 15 residues, taking in both the cysteine and the phenylalanine. Left in the record is the CDR3 DNA by itself, 45 bases read in frame from the first base. Trimming at the junction amounts to 5 bases on V and 7 bases on J, and the germline ends lie 18 bases apart. Points on this clonotype: What antigen it recognizes has not been identified. One base away there is no much larger clone; base qualities are not given.

This sequence originates from an adult woman who had mild COVID-19 (a few samples of this study predate the infection). The sample titles of this study are shuffled in the database, so cell type and time point are left out; the donor was told from shared clones. Input material: PBMCs or a T cell subset sorted from them (not recorded which). The receptor chain draws on TRBV7-8 and TRBJ1-5; TRBD1 is a weak D gene call, 5 bases matching. The CDR3 here reads CASSRGSGARQPQHF. The nucleotides are TGTGCCAGCAGCAGGGGCTCCGGGGCGAGACAGCCCCAGCATTTT.